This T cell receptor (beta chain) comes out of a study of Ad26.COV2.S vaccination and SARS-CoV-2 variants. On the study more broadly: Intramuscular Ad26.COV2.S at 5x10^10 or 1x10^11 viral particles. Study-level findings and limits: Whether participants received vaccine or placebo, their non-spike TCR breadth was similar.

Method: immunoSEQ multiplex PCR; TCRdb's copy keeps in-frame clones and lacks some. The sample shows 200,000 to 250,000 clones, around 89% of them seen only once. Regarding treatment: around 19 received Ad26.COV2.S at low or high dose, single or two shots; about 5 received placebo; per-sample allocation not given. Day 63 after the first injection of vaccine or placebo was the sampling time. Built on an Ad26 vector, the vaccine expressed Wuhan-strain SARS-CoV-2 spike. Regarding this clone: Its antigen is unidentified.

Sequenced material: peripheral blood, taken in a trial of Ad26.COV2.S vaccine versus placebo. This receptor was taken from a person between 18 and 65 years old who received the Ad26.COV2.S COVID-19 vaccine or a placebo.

The CDR3 sequence: CASSFAGLTEAFF. For the CDR3, the DNA is TGTGCCAGCAGTTTTGCCGGGTTGACTGAAGCTTTCTTT. The chain recombines TRBV28 with TRBJ1-1; D unclear. V was trimmed by 3 bases and J by 5 bases, leaving 10 bases between them. CDR3 length equals 13 residues. Germline loops: CDR1 MDHEN, CDR2 SYDVKM.